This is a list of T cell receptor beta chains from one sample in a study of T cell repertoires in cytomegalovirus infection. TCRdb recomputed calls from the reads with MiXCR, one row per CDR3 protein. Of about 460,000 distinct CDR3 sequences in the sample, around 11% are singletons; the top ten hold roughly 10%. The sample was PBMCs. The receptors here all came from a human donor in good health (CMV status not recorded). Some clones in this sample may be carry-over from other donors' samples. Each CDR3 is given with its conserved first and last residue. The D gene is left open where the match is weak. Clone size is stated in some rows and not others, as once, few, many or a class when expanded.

CASSQRMARDRDYYGYTF	TGTGCCAGCAGCCAGAGAATGGCAAGGGACAGGGACTACTATGGCTACACCTTC	TRBV4-2	NA	TRBJ1-2	TRBD1
CSAGVRTVEYEQYF	TGCAGCGCTGGAGTCAGGACAGTCGAGTACGAGCAGTACTTC	TRBV29-1	NA	TRBJ2-7	NA
CASSQFTEAFF	TGTGCCAGCAGTCAATTTACTGAAGCTTTCTTT	TRBV6-1	many	TRBJ1-1	NA
CRAAGGQGGDTEAFF	TGCAGGGCCGCGGGAGGCCAGGGAGGCGACACTGAAGCTTTCTTT	TRBV20-1	NA	TRBJ1-1	NA
CAWGSAPTNEKLFF	TGTGCCTGGGGTTCAGCACCAACTAATGAAAAACTGTTTTTT	TRBV30	NA	TRBJ1-4	NA
CASSLANPGQGAYEQYF	TGTGCCAGCAGCTTAGCCAATCCGGGACAGGGGGCCTACGAGCAGTACTTC	TRBV7-8	many	TRBJ2-7	TRBD1
CASRIGQGVDTQYF	TGTGCCAGCAGGATCGGACAGGGGGTTGATACGCAGTATTTT	TRBV7-2	many	TRBJ2-3	TRBD1
CSARAPYEQYF	TGCAGTGCTAGAGCCCCCTACGAGCAGTACTTC	TRBV20-1	many	TRBJ2-7	NA
CASSLASGAEQFF	TGTGCCAGCAGCTTAGCTAGCGGGGCTGAGCAGTTCTTC	TRBV11-2	NA	TRBJ2-1	TRBD2
CSVTSGTDTQYF	TGCAGCGTGACTAGCGGAACAGATACGCAGTATTTT	TRBV29-1	once	TRBJ2-3	TRBD2
CSVRLVGEQFF	TGCAGCGTTCGCCTAGTTGGTGAGCAGTTCTTC	TRBV29-1	NA	TRBJ2-1	NA
CASRTLHPTKNTEAFF	TGTGCCAGCAGGACTCTACATCCGACGAAGAACACTGAAGCTTTCTTT	TRBV5-6	NA	TRBJ1-1	NA
CASSAGTGKRNEQFF	TGTGCCAGTAGTGCCGGGACAGGCAAGAGGAATGAGCAGTTCTTC	TRBV19	few	TRBJ2-1	TRBD1
CASSRSTNYGYTF	TGTGCCAGCAGTCGGTCCACTAACTATGGCTACACCTTC	TRBV6-5	NA	TRBJ1-2	NA
CASSPMKKLFF	TGTGCCAGCAGCCCCATGAAGAAACTGTTTTTT	TRBV2	NA	TRBJ1-4	NA
CASSLANRQGRKESSAEAFF	TGCGCCAGCAGCTTGGCCAACAGACAGGGGAGGAAAGAAAGTAGCGCTGAAGCTTTCTTT	TRBV5-1	many	TRBJ1-1	TRBD1
CASSLVAQSEAFF	TGTGCCAGCAGCTTAGTCGCGCAGAGTGAAGCTTTCTTT	TRBV11-3	many	TRBJ1-1	NA
CASSYRDGYTF	TGTGCCAGCAGTTACAGGGATGGCTACACCTTC	TRBV28	many	TRBJ1-2	NA
CASSSMDSLNEKLFF	TGTGCCAGCAGTTCCATGGACAGTCTTAATGAAAAACTGTTTTTT	TRBV28	many	TRBJ1-4	NA
CAWLKGGAEAFF	TGTGCCTGGCTAAAGGGGGGGGCTGAAGCTTTCTTT	TRBV30	few	TRBJ1-1	NA
CASSLGGEGGELFF	TGTGCCAGCAGTTTAGGGGGAGAGGGCGGGGAGCTGTTTTTT	TRBV6-5	NA	TRBJ2-2	NA
CGVWDGYTF	TGCGGTGTCTGGGATGGCTACACCTTC	TRBV29-1	NA	TRBJ1-2	NA
CASRKTGTSGYTF	TGTGCCAGCAGAAAGACAGGGACAAGCGGCTACACCTTC	TRBV6-5	NA	TRBJ1-2	TRBD1
CASSFSFHKTYEQYF	TGTGCCAGCAGTTTTTCTTTCCACAAGACCTACGAGCAGTACTTC	TRBV12-3/TRBV12-4	NA	TRBJ2-7	NA
CASNPSGLAGGPHYTYNEQFF	TGTGCCAGCAACCCCTCGGGACTAGCGGGAGGGCCACATTACACATACAATGAGCAGTTCTTC	TRBV13	many	TRBJ2-1	TRBD2
CAISLSGDSYNEQFF	TGTGCCATCAGCCTTAGCGGGGATTCCTACAATGAGCAGTTCTTC	TRBV10-3	many	TRBJ2-1	TRBD2